This T cell receptor (beta chain) was found in a study of T cells after yellow fever vaccination. In this sample, this clonotype turned up a few times. CDR1 and CDR2 from the germline V gene are KGHDR and SFDVKD. This CDR3 has 13 residues. The V and J ends lost 5 bases and 4 bases, in that order; junction bases with no gene match: 4. MiXCR, applied by TCRdb to the 5' RACE reads, yields one record per CDR3 protein. The table records approximately 110,000 distinct CDR3 sequences, roughly 8.4% of them present only once. This TCR was sampled from a man younger than 40 who received the YFV17D yellow fever vaccine. This rearrangement joins TRBV24-1 to TRBJ2-7; 7 nucleotides match TRBD2. This material consisted of CD8+ T cells sorted from PBMCs, taken 45 days after the yellow fever booster vaccination. CDR3 sequence reads: CATSVGEGYEQYF. The DNA of the CDR3 is TGTGCCACCAGTGTCGGGGAGGGATACGAGCAGTACTTC.